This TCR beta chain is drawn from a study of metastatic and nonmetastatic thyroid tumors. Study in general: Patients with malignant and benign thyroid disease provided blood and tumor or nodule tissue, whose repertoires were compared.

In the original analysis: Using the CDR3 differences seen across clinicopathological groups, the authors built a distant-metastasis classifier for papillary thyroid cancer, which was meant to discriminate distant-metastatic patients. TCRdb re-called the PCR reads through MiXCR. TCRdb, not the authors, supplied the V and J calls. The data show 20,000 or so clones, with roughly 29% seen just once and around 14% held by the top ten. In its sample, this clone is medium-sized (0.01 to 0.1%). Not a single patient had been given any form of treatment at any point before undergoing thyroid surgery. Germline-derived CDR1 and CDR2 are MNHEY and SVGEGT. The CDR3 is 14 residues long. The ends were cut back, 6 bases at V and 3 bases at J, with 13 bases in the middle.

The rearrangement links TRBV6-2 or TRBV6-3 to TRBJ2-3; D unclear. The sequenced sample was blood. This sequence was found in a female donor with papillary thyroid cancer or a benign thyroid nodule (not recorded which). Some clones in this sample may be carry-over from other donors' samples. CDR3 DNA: TGTGCCAGCAGCCCCGGAGAGGAAACAGATACGCAGTATTTT. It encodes CASSPGEETDTQYF.